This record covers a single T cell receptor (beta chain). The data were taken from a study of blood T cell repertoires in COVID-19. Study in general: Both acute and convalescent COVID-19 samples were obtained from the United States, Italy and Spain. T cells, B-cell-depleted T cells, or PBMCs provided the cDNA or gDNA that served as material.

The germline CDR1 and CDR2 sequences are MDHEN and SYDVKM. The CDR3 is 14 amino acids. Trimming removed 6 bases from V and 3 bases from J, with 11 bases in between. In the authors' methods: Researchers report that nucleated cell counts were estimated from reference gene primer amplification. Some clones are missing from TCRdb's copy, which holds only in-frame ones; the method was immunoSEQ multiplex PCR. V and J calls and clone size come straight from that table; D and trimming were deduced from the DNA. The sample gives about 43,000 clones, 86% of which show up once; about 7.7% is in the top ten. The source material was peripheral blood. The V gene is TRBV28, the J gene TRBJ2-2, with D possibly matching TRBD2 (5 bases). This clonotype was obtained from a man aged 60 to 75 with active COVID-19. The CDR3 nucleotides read TGTGCCAGCAGGATAGCGTATCACACCGGGGAGCTGTTTTTT. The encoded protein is CASRIAYHTGELFF.